This TCR beta chain was identified during a study of technical replicates of blood from several donors. V was cut by 5 bases and J by 0 bases, with 22 bases left in between. Germline V CDR1 and CDR2: SEHNR, FQNEAQ (reference sequence). The CDR3 runs to 19 residues. TCRdb keeps only in-frame clones here, not all; method: immunoSEQ multiplex PCR. The data show approximately 97,000 clones, approximately 96% seen once. The TCR sequence derives from a human donor in good health. The chain joins TRBV7-9 to TRBJ1-4; no clear D. Sequencing used T cells isolated from PBMCs. The CDR3 loop reads CASSGGRAVGIATNEKLFF. In DNA, the CDR3 is TGTGCCAGCAGCGGAGGGCGGGCAGTGGGAATTGCAACTAATGAAAAACTGTTTTTT.